This entry is about one T cell receptor beta chain. The data derive from a study of blood T cell repertoires in COVID-19. Background on the study: Specimens from acute and convalescent COVID-19 originated in the United States, Italy and Spain.

Assay used: immunoSEQ multiplex PCR; TCRdb lists only in-frame clones, some missing. Here the sample spans approximately 340,000 clones, roughly 87% being singletons. Germline values: CDR1 SGHKS, CDR2 YYEKEE (reference sequence). Trimming cost V 4 bases and J 1 base, with 14 bases left between them. The CDR3 sequence is 15 residues long. V and J are TRBV5-5 and TRBJ1-1, with TRBD1 as a possible D gene (5 bases). The receptor comes from a man between 25 and 39 years old with COVID-19, enrolled during active disease. The sample was peripheral blood. The CDR3 protein is CASSGIGGQNTEAFF. CDR3 bases: TGTGCCAGCAGCGGCATCGGGGGTCAGAACACTGAAGCTTTCTTT.